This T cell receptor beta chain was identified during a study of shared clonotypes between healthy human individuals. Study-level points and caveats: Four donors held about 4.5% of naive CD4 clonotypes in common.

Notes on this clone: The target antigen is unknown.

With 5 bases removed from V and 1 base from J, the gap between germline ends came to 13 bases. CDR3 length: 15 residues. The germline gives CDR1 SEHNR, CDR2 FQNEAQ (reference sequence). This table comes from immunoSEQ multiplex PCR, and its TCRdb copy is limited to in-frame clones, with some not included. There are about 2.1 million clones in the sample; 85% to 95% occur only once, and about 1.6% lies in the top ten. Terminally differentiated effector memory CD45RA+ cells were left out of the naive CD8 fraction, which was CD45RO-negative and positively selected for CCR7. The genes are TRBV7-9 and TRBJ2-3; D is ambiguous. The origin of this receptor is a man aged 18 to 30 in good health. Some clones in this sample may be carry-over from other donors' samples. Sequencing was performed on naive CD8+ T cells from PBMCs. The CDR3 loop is CASSRVSVRTDTQYF. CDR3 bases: TGTGCCAGCAGCCGAGTCTCCGTACGCACAGATACGCAGTATTTT.